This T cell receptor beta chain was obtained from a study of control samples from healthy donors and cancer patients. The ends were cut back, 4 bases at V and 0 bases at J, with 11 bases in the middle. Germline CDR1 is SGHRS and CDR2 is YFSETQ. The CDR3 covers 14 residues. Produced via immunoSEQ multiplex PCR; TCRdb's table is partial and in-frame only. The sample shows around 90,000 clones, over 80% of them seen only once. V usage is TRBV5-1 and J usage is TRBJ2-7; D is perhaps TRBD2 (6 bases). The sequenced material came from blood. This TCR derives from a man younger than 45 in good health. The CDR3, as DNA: TGCGCCAGCAGCGAGACGACTAGCTCCTACGAGCAGTACTTC. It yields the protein CASSETTSSYEQYF.